What follows is one TCR beta chain and its context. The protocol was immunoSEQ multiplex PCR, while the TCRdb copy is restricted to in-frame clones and leaves out a portion. The sample shows 55,000 to 70,000 clones, 65% to 80% of them seen only once. This specimen belongs to a study of T cell responses to AZD1222 COVID-19 vaccine. The CDR3 is 15 amino acids. Between the trimmed V and J ends, which lost 0 bases and 0 bases, there was a span of 9 bases. The chain joins TRBV23-1 to TRBJ2-7, with D possibly matching TRBD1 (5 bases). TRBV23-1 is recorded as an ORF, its role being uncertain. The source of this sequence is an adult in good health. The sequenced sample was peripheral blood, obtained on day 0 of AZD1222 vaccination. The chain's CDR3 is CASSQSDSNSYEQYF. The CDR3 DNA reads as TGCGCCAGCAGTCAATCCGACAGCAACTCCTACGAGCAGTACTTC.